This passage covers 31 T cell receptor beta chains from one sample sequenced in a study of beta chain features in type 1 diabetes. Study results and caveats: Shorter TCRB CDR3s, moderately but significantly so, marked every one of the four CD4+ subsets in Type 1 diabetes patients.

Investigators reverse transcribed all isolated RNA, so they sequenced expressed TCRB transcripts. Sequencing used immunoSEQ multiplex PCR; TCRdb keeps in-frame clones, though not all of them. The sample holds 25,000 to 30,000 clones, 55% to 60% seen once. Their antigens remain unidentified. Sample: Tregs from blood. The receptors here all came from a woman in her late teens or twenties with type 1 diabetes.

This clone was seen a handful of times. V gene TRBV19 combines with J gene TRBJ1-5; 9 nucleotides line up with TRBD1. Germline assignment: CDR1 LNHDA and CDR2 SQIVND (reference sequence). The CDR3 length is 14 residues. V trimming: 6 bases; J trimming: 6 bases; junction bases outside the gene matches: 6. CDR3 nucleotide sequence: TGTGCCAGTAGAGCGACAGGGGGTGTTCAGCCCCAGCATTTT. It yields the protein CASRATGGVQPQHF. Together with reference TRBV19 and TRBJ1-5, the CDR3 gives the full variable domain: DGGITQSPKYLFRKEGQNVTLSCEQNLNHDAMYWYRQDPGQGLRLIYYSQIVNDFQKGDIAEGYSVSREKKESFPLTVTSAQKNPTAFYLCASRATGGVQPQHFGDGTRLSIL.

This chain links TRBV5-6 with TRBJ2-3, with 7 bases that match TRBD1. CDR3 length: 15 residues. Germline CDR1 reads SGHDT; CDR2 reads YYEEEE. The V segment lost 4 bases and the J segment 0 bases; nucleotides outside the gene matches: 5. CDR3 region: CASSPYRGSTDTQYF. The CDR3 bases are TGTGCCAGCAGCCCATACAGGGGTAGCACAGATACGCAGTATTTT.

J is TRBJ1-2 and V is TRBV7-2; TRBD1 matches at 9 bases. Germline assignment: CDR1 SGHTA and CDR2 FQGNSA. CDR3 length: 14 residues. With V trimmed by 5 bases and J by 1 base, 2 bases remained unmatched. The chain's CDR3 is CASSTGQGNYGYTF. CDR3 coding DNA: TGTGCCAGCAGCACGGGACAGGGTAACTATGGCTACACCTTC.

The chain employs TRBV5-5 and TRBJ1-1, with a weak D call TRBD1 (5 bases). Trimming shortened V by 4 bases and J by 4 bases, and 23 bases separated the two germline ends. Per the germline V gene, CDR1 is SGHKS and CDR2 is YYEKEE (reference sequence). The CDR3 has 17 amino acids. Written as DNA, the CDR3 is TGTGCCAGCAGCCCCCAACCCAGGGTTTCGACGGGCACTGAAGCTTTCTTT. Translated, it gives CASSPQPRVSTGTEAFF. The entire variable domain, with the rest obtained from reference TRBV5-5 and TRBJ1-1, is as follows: DAGVTQSPTHLIKTRGQQVTLRCSPISGHKSVSWYQQVLGQGPQFIFQYYEKEERGRGNFPDRFSARQFPNYSSELNVNALLLGDSALYLCASSPQPRVSTGTEAFFGQGTRLTVV.

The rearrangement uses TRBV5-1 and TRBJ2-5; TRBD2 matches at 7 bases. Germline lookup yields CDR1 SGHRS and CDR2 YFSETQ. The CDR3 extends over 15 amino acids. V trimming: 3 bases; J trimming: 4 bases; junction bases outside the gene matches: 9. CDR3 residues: CASSSGEGPRETQYF. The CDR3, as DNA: TGCGCCAGCAGCTCGGGGGAGGGCCCCCGAGAGACCCAGTACTTC.

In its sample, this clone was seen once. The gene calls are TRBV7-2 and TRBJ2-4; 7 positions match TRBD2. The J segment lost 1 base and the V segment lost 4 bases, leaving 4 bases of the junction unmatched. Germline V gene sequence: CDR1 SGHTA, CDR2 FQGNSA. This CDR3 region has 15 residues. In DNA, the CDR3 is TGTGCCAGCAGCTGGGGGGGAAGGGCCAAAAACATTCAGTACTTC. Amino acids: CASSWGGRAKNIQYF.

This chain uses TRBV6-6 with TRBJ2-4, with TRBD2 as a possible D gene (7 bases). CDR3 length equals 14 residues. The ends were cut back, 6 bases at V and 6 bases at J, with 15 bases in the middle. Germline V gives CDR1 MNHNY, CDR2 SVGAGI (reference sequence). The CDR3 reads CASSSSAGANIQYF. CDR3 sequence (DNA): TGTGCCAGCAGCTCCTCCGCGGGGGCAAACATTCAGTACTTC.

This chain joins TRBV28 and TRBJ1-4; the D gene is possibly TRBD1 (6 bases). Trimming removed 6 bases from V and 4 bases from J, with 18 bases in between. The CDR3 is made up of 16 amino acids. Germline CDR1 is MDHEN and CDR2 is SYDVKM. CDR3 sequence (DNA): TGTGCCAGCAGCCCAGCCGGGGGGCAGGGTAATGAAAAACTGTTTTTT. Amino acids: CASSPAGGQGNEKLFF.

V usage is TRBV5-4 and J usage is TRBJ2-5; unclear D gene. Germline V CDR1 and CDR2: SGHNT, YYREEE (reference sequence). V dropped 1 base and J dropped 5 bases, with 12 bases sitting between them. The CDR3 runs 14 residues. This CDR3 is CASSLRSVGETQYF. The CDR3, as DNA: TGTGCCAGCAGCTTGAGGAGCGTTGGGGAGACCCAGTACTTC. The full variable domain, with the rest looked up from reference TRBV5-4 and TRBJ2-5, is ETGVTQSPTHLIKTRGQQVTLRCSSQSGHNTVSWYQQALGQGPQFIFQYYREEENGRGNFPPRFSGLQFPNYSSELNVNALELDDSALYLCASSLRSVGETQYFGPGTRLLVL.

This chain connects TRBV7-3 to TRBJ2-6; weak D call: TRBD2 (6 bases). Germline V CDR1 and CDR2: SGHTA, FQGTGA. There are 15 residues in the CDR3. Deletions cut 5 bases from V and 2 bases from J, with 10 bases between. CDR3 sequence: CASSAGLTGANVLTF. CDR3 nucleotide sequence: TGTGCCAGCAGCGCGGGGCTCACTGGGGCCAACGTCCTGACTTTC.

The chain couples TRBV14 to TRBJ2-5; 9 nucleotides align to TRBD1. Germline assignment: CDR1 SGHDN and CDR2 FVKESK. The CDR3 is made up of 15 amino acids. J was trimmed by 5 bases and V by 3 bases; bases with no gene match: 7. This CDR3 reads CASSHYRGRVETQYF. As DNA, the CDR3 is TGTGCCAGCAGCCACTACAGGGGGCGCGTCGAGACCCAGTACTTC.

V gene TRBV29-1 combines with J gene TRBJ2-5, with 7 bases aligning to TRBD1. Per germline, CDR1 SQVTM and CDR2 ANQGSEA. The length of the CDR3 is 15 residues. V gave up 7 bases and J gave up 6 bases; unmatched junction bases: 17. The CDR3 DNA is TGCAGCGCCAACATCAGGGACAGCGTCCGAAAGACCCAGTACTTC. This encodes CSANIRDSVRKTQYF. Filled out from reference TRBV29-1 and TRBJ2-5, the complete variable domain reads SAVISQKPSRDICQRGTSLTIQCQVDSQVTMMFWYRQQPGQSLTLIATANQGSEATYESGFVIDKFPISRPNLTFSTLTVSNMSPEDSSIYLCSANIRDSVRKTQYFGPGTRLLVL.

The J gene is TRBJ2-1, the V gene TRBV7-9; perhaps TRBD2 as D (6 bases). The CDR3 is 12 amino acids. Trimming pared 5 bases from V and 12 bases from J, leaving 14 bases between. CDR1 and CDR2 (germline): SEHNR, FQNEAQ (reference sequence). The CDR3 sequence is CASSRLESRQFF. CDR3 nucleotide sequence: TGTGCCAGCAGCCGACTAGAATCTAGGCAGTTCTTC.

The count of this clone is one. The CDR3 region has the DNA TGTGCCAGCAGCCGAACGTCCAGCGGGAGTGGTACAGATACGCAGTATTTT. Amino acids: CASSRTSSGSGTDTQYF. The rearrangement joins TRBV7-3 to TRBJ2-3; 8 nucleotides line up with TRBD2. Germline V lookup: CDR1 SGHTA, CDR2 FQGTGA. The CDR3 is 17 residues long. J lost 3 bases, V lost 5 bases, and 13 bases had no gene match.

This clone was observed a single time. This CDR3 is CASSLARGDEKLFF. In nucleotides, the CDR3 is TGTGCCAGCAGCTTAGCACGGGGGGATGAAAAACTGTTTTTT. The rearrangement uses TRBV7-8 and TRBJ1-4; D perhaps matches TRBD1 (5 bases). The CDR3 totals 14 residues. Trimming shortened V by 0 bases and J by 6 bases, and 8 bases separated the two germline ends. Germline values: CDR1 SGHVS, CDR2 FQNEAQ. Looking up the rest from reference TRBV7-8 and TRBJ1-4 gives the full variable domain: GAGVSQSPRYKVAKRGQDVALRCDPISGHVSLFWYQQALGQGPEFLTYFQNEAQLDKSGLPSDRFFAERPEGSVSTLKIQRTQQEDSAVYLCASSLARGDEKLFFGSGTQLSVL.

CDR3 region: CAWRHFSSGSLNEQFF. In DNA form, the CDR3 reads TGTGCCTGGAGGCATTTCTCTAGCGGGAGTCTCAATGAGCAGTTCTTC. This chain joins TRBV30 and TRBJ2-1; 10 nucleotides agree with TRBD2. CDR1 and CDR2 from the germline V gene are GTSNPN and SVGIG (reference sequence). This CDR3 has 16 amino acids. Losses at the gene ends were 3 bases for V and 6 bases for J; bases not matched to a gene: 11.

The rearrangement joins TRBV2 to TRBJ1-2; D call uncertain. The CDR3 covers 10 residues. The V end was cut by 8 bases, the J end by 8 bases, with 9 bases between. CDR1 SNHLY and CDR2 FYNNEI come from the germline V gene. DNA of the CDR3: TGTGCCAGCCGTGTCGGGGGCTACACCTTC. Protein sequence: CASRVGGYTF. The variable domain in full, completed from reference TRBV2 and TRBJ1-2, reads EPEVTQTPSHQVTQMGQEVILRCVPISNHLYFYWYRQILGQKVEFLVSFYNNEISEKSEIFDDQFSVERPDGSNFTLKIRSTKLEDSAMYFCASRVGGYTFGSGTRLTVV.

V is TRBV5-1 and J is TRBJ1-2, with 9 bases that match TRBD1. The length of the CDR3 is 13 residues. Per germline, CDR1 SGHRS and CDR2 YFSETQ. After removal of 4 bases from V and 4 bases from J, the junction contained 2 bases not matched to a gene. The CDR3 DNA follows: TGCGCCAGCAGCGCACAGGGGGCCTATGGCTACACCTTC. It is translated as CASSAQGAYGYTF.

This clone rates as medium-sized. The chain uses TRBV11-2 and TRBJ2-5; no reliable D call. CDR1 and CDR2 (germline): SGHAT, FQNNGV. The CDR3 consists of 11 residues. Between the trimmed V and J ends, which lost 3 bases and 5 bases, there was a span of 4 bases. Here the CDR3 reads CASSFGETQYF. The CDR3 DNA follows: TGTGCCAGCAGCTTCGGGGAGACCCAGTACTTC.

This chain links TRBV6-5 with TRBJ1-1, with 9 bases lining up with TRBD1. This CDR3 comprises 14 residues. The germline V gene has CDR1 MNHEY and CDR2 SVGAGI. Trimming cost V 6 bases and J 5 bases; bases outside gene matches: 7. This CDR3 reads CASRLGQGTTEAFF. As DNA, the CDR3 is TGTGCCAGCAGGCTGGGACAGGGAACGACTGAAGCTTTCTTT.

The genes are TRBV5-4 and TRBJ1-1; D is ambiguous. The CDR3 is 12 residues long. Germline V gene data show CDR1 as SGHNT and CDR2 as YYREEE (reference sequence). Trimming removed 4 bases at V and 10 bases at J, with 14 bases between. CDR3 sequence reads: CASSVGPRAAFF. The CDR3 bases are TGTGCCAGCAGCGTCGGACCGCGGGCAGCTTTCTTT.

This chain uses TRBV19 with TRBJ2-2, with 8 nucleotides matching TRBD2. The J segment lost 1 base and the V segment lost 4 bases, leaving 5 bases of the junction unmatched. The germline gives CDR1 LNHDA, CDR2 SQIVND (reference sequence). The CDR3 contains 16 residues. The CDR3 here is CASSNGGTRNTGELFF. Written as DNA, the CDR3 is TGTGCCAGTAGTAACGGAGGGACTAGGAACACCGGGGAGCTGTTTTTT. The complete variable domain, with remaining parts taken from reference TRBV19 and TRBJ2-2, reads DGGITQSPKYLFRKEGQNVTLSCEQNLNHDAMYWYRQDPGQGLRLIYYSQIVNDFQKGDIAEGYSVSREKKESFPLTVTSAQKNPTAFYLCASSNGGTRNTGELFFGEGSRLTVL.

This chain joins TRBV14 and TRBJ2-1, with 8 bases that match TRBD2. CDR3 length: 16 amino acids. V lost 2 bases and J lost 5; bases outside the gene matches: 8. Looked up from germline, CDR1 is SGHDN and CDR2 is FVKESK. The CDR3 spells CASSQIGLAGHNEQFF. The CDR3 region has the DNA TGTGCCAGCAGCCAAATTGGGCTAGCGGGCCACAATGAGCAGTTCTTC.

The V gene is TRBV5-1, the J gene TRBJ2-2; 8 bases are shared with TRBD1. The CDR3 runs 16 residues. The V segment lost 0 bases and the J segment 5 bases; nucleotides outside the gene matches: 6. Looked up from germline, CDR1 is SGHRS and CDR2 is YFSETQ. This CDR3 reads CASSLAQGAQTGELFF. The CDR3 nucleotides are TGCGCCAGCAGCTTGGCGCAGGGGGCGCAGACCGGGGAGCTGTTTTTT.

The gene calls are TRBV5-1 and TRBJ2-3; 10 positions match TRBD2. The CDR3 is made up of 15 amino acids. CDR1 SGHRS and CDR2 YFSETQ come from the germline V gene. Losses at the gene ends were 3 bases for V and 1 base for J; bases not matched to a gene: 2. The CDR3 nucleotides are TGCGCCAGCAGCTCCGGGACTAGCGGCACAGATACGCAGTATTTT. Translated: CASSSGTSGTDTQYF.

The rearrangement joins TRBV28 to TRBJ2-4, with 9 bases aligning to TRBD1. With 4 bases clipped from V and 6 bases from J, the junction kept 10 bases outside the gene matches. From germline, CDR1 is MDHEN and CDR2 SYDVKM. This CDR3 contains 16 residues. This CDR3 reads CASSSPTGGTGNIQYF. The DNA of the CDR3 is TGTGCCAGCAGTTCACCGACAGGGGGTACTGGAAACATTCAGTACTTC.

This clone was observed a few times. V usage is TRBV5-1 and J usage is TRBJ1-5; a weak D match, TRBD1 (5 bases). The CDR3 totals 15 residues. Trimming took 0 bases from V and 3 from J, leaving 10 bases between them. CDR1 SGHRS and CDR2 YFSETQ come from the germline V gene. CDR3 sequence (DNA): TGCGCCAGCAGCTTGGCAGGGTGGGTCAATCAGCCCCAGCATTTT. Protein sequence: CASSLAGWVNQPQHF.

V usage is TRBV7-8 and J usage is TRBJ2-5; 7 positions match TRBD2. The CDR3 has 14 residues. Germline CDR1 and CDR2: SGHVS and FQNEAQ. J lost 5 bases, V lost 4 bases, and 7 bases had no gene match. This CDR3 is CASSSFREGETQYF. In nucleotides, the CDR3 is TGTGCCAGCAGCTCATTCAGGGAGGGGGAGACCCAGTACTTC.

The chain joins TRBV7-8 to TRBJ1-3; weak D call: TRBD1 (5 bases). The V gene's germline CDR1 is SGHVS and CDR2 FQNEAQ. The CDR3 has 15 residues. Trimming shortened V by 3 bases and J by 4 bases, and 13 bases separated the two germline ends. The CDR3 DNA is TGTGCCAGCAGCTTGCGGGGCTTGAGCGGAAACACCATATATTTT. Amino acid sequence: CASSLRGLSGNTIYF. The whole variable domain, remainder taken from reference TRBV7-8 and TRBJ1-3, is GAGVSQSPRYKVAKRGQDVALRCDPISGHVSLFWYQQALGQGPEFLTYFQNEAQLDKSGLPSDRFFAERPEGSVSTLKIQRTQQEDSAVYLCASSLRGLSGNTIYFGEGSWLTVV.

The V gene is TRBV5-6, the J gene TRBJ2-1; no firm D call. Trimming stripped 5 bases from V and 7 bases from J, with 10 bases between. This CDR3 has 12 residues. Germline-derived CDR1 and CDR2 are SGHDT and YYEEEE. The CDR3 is CASSSIRNEQFF. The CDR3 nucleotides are TGTGCCAGCAGTTCGATTCGGAATGAGCAGTTCTTC.

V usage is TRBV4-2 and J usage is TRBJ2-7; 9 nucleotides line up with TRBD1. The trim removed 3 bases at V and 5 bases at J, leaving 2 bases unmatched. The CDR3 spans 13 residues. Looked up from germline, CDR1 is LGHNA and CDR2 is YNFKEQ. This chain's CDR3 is CASSHGDRDEQYF. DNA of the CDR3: TGTGCCAGCAGCCATGGGGACAGGGACGAGCAGTACTTC.